One sample yielded the 28 T cell receptor beta chains listed below, sequenced in a study of blood T cell repertoires in COVID-19. Using immunoSEQ multiplex PCR, the repertoire was profiled, and TCRdb retains in-frame clones only, with some absent. This sample carries under 200,000 clones, roughly 84% of them seen once, and the ten largest clones take around 9.8%. Sequencing was done on a sample of peripheral blood. Receptors originate from a woman aged 80 or over with acute or convalescent COVID-19.

This sequence joins TRBV5-4 and TRBJ2-2; 10 bases are a match to TRBD1. This CDR3 region has 15 residues. Germline loops: CDR1 SGHNT, CDR2 YYREEE (reference sequence). V lost 5 bases to trimming and J lost 5 bases; unmatched junction nucleotides: 6. In nucleotides, the CDR3 is TGTGCCAGCAGGACAGGGGGCGTTGGGACCGGGGAGCTGTTTTTT. Its protein product is CASRTGGVGTGELFF.

J is TRBJ2-3 and V is TRBV6-2 or TRBV6-3, with a weak D call TRBD1 (6 bases). V lost 6 bases and J lost 6, with 19 bases in between. This CDR3 contains 15 residues. Germline values: CDR1 MNHEY, CDR2 SVGEGT. CDR3 DNA: TGTGCCAGCAGCAGCTGGGACATCACGACCGATACGCAGTATTTT. Protein product: CASSSWDITTDTQYF.

V is TRBV6-2 or TRBV6-3 and J is TRBJ1-2; 7 bases agree with TRBD1. The germline V gene encodes CDR1 MNHEY and CDR2 SVGEGT. The CDR3 sequence is 13 residues long. J gave up 5 bases and V 6 bases, and 6 bases lay outside the gene matches. In DNA form, the CDR3 reads TGTGCCAGCAGCCTTGACAGGGATTATGGCTACACCTTC. It specifies CASSLDRDYGYTF.

To note about this clone: Other DNA sequences in this sample translate to the same CDR3. The chain has TRBV12-3 or TRBV12-4 and TRBJ1-2, with D perhaps matching TRBD1 (6 bases). V was cut by 1 base and J by 11 bases, with 11 bases left in between. The CDR3 consists of 12 residues. This CDR3 is CASSLGRGGYTF. DNA of the CDR3: TGTGCCAGCAGTTTAGGCAGGGGAGGGTACACCTTC.

The chain uses TRBV3-1 (or the pseudogene TRBV3-2) and TRBJ1-2; no reliable D call. V was clipped by 1 base and J by 8 bases, with 11 bases between them. The CDR3 has 13 residues. The germline V gene encodes CDR1 LGHDT and CDR2 YNNKEL (reference sequence). The CDR3 sequence: CASSQAGILGYTF. The CDR3 nucleotides read TGTGCCAGCAGCCAAGCGGGTATCTTGGGCTACACCTTC.

The chain links TRBV5-4 to TRBJ2-7; TRBD2 agrees at 10 bases. Germline trimming cut 4 bases from V and 0 bases from J; bases unmatched to any gene: 7. CDR3 length equals 16 residues. Looked up from germline, CDR1 is SGHNT and CDR2 is YYREEE (reference sequence). CDR3 sequence: CASSLQLAGVSYEQYF. CDR3 DNA: TGTGCCAGCAGCCTACAGCTAGCGGGGGTCTCCTACGAGCAGTACTTC. The full variable domain, rest sourced from reference TRBV5-4 and TRBJ2-7, is ETGVTQSPTHLIKTRGQQVTLRCSSQSGHNTVSWYQQALGQGPQFIFQYYREEENGRGNFPPRFSGLQFPNYSSELNVNALELDDSALYLCASSLQLAGVSYEQYFGPGTRLTVT.

The J gene is TRBJ1-1, the V gene TRBV6-5, with a possible D match to TRBD1 (6 bases). Germline CDR1 is MNHEY and CDR2 is SVGAGI. The CDR3 spans 15 residues. The CDR3 here is CAIKGGRGGSTEAFF. The CDR3 nucleotides read TGTGCAATCAAGGGGGGCAGGGGAGGGAGCACTGAAGCTTTCTTT.

This chain uses TRBV12-5 with TRBJ2-1; TRBD2 aligns across 8 bases. Germline CDR1 reads LGHNT; CDR2 reads FRNRAP. The CDR3 is made up of 15 amino acids. V was pared by 7 bases and J by 0 bases, with 5 bases of the junction left unmatched. The DNA for the CDR3 is TGTGCTAGTGTCCTACTAGCGGCCTCCTACAATGAGCAGTTCTTC. The encoded protein is CASVLLAASYNEQFF.

The chain links TRBV4-1 to TRBJ2-7, with 7 bases fitting TRBD1. V shed 1 base and J 0 bases; nucleotides not matched to a gene: 3. The CDR3 length is 15 residues. Germline lookup yields CDR1 MGHRA and CDR2 YSYEKL. In DNA, the CDR3 is TGCGCCAGCAGCCAAGGACAGGGTAACTCCTACGAGCAGTACTTC. Translating gives CASSQGQGNSYEQYF.

The chain has TRBV9 and TRBJ1-1, with D possibly matching TRBD1 (6 bases). The germline V gene has CDR1 SGDLS and CDR2 YYNGEE. The V end lost 4 bases, the J end lost 0 bases, and 7 bases lay between the germline ends. This CDR3 is built from 13 residues. The CDR3 loop reads CASSQGMNTEAFF. The CDR3 DNA sequence: TGTGCCAGCAGCCAGGGGATGAACACTGAAGCTTTCTTT.

This chain connects TRBV9 to TRBJ2-2, with D perhaps TRBD1 (6 bases). Germline assignment: CDR1 SGDLS and CDR2 YYNGEE. The V end lost 3 bases, the J end lost 1 base, and 7 bases lay between the germline ends. The CDR3 is made up of 14 amino acids. CDR3 sequence (DNA): TGTGCCAGCAGCGCGACAGGGAACACCGGGGAGCTGTTTTTT. The encoded protein is CASSATGNTGELFF.

This rearrangement joins TRBV19 to TRBJ2-2, with TRBD1 matching 7 bases. J gave up 0 bases and V 1 base, and 8 bases lay outside the gene matches. This CDR3 has 18 residues. Germline lookup yields CDR1 LNHDA and CDR2 SQIVND (reference sequence). The CDR3 reads CASSIGGGRFANTGELFF. The CDR3 DNA reads as TGTGCCAGTAGTATAGGAGGGGGCAGATTCGCGAACACCGGGGAGCTGTTTTTT.

The chain is built from TRBV11-3 and TRBJ2-1, with 12 positions matching TRBD2. CDR1 and CDR2 (germline): SGHNT, YENEEA. The CDR3 length is 15 residues. V was clipped by 5 bases and J by 8 bases; unmatched bases: 7. CDR3 DNA: TGTGCCAGCAGCCCGCGGACTAGCGGGATGTATGAGCAGTTCTTC. It translates to CASSPRTSGMYEQFF.

The chain recombines TRBV12-3 or TRBV12-4 with TRBJ1-2; D gene ambiguous. CDR3 length equals 12 residues. Trimming took 7 bases from V and 4 from J, leaving 10 bases between them. CDR3 amino acids: CASTTAGYGYTF. The CDR3 DNA follows: TGTGCCAGCACCACTGCGGGCTATGGCTACACCTTC.

CDR3 amino acids: CASSSLAGALNEQFF. The CDR3, as DNA: TGCGCCAGCAGCTCACTAGCGGGAGCCTTAAATGAGCAGTTCTTC. The V call is TRBV5-1, the J call TRBJ2-1, with 11 bases fitting TRBD2. The CDR3 length is 15 residues. With V trimmed by 3 bases and J by 7 bases, 6 bases remained unmatched. Germline loops: CDR1 SGHRS, CDR2 YFSETQ. The whole variable domain, filled in from reference TRBV5-1 and TRBJ2-1, reads KAGVTQTPRYLIKTRGQQVTLSCSPISGHRSVSWYQQTPGQGLQFLFEYFSETQRNKGNFPGRFSGRQFSNSRSEMNVSTLELGDSALYLCASSSLAGALNEQFFGPGTRLTVL.

V and J are TRBV6-1 and TRBJ2-6; a possible D gene is TRBD1 (6 bases). Per germline, CDR1 MNHNS and CDR2 SASEGT. Trimming cost V 2 bases and J 2 bases, with 16 bases left between them. This CDR3 has 18 amino acids. CDR3 region: CASSESIQGGTGANVLTF. CDR3 sequence (DNA): TGTGCCAGCAGTGAATCAATACAGGGTGGAACTGGGGCCAACGTCCTGACTTTC.

V and J are TRBV5-4 and TRBJ1-1, with TRBD1 as a possible D gene (5 bases). V lost 0 bases and J lost 6, with 15 bases in between. This CDR3 contains 15 residues. Looked up from germline, CDR1 is SGHNT and CDR2 is YYREEE (reference sequence). The CDR3 protein is CASSLESRVGSEAFF. DNA for the CDR3: TGTGCCAGCAGCTTGGAATCCAGGGTGGGATCTGAAGCTTTCTTT.

V usage is TRBV27 and J usage is TRBJ1-2; 8 bases are a match to TRBD1. Germline V CDR1 and CDR2: MNHEY, SMNVEV (reference sequence). The ends lost 6 bases at V and 5 bases at J; junction bases unmatched: 5. The CDR3 spans 13 residues. CDR3: CASSETGDYGYTF. The CDR3 bases are TGTGCCAGCAGCGAGACAGGGGATTATGGCTACACCTTC.

The chain carries TRBV12-3 or TRBV12-4 and TRBJ1-2; D unresolved. The germline V and J ends were trimmed by 3 bases and 8 bases, with 13 bases remaining between them. This CDR3 contains 13 residues. CDR3 in DNA: TGTGCCAGCAGTTTCTCGACCCGGGGAGGCTACACCTTC. Amino acid sequence: CASSFSTRGGYTF.

Of note for this clone: This specimen includes other DNA sequences encoding the same CDR3. The chain recombines TRBV12-3 or TRBV12-4 with TRBJ1-5; D remains ambiguous. The V gene lost 3 bases and the J gene lost 4 bases, with 7 bases spanning the gap. This CDR3 spans 13 amino acids. CDR3 region: CASSLGLNQPQHF. In DNA form, the CDR3 reads TGTGCCAGCAGTTTGGGCTTAAATCAGCCCCAGCATTTT.

This sequence joins TRBV19 and TRBJ1-2; 8 bases map to TRBD1. CDR3 size: 13 residues. Trimming removed 8 bases from V and 8 bases from J; junction bases left unmatched: 10. The germline V gene has CDR1 LNHDA and CDR2 SQIVND (reference sequence). CDR3 residues: CASHDRGGRGYTF. DNA for the CDR3: TGTGCCAGTCATGACAGGGGAGGACGAGGCTACACCTTC. The whole variable domain, filled in from reference TRBV19 and TRBJ1-2, reads DGGITQSPKYLFRKEGQNVTLSCEQNLNHDAMYWYRQDPGQGLRLIYYSQIVNDFQKGDIAEGYSVSREKKESFPLTVTSAQKNPTAFYLCASHDRGGRGYTFGSGTRLTVV.

The CDR3 DNA reads TGTGCCAGCAGCTTAGGTTCCGGGACAGGGGTTCCAGATACGCAGTATTTT. Translating it yields CASSLGSGTGVPDTQYF. The V gene is TRBV11-3, the J gene TRBJ2-3; TRBD1 aligns across 10 bases. The CDR3 is 17 amino acids. V dropped 1 base and J dropped 4; count of bases not matched to a gene: 8. Germline V gene lookup returns CDR1 SGHNT and CDR2 YENEEA.

This clone was seen once. CDR3 loop: CSSRGGNTGELFF. The CDR3 nucleotides read TGCAGCTCCCGGGGGGGCAACACCGGGGAGCTGTTTTTT. The chain uses TRBV29-1 and TRBJ2-2, with 8 bases that match TRBD2. CDR1 SQVTM and CDR2 ANQGSEA come from the germline V gene. The CDR3 sequence is 13 residues long. The J segment lost 2 bases and the V segment lost 8 bases, leaving 4 bases of the junction unmatched.

V and J are TRBV7-3 and TRBJ2-5, with D tentatively TRBD2 (6 bases). This CDR3 region has 13 residues. Germline CDR1 SGHTA, CDR2 FQGTGA. Trimming removed 5 bases at V and 1 base at J, with 8 bases between. Written as DNA, the CDR3 is TGTGCCAGCAGCCTAGCGTTCCAAGAGACCCAGTACTTC. This codes for CASSLAFQETQYF.

The chain is built from TRBV5-5 and TRBJ1-4, with D possibly TRBD1 on 5 matching bases. CDR1 SGHKS and CDR2 YYEKEE come from the germline V gene (reference sequence). V was cut by 4 bases and J by 2 bases, with 15 bases left in between. There are 16 residues in the CDR3. The CDR3 DNA is TGTGCCAGCAGCGCCGCTTACAGGTTGACTAATGAAAAACTGTTTTTT. Translating gives CASSAAYRLTNEKLFF. The full variable domain, its missing parts supplied by reference TRBV5-5 and TRBJ1-4, is DAGVTQSPTHLIKTRGQQVTLRCSPISGHKSVSWYQQVLGQGPQFIFQYYEKEERGRGNFPDRFSARQFPNYSSELNVNALLLGDSALYLCASSAAYRLTNEKLFFGSGTQLSVL.

The V gene is TRBV3-1 (or the pseudogene TRBV3-2), the J gene TRBJ1-3; 8 bases agree with TRBD1. In germline, CDR1 is LGHDT, CDR2 YNNKEL (reference sequence). The J segment lost 1 base and the V segment lost 2 bases, leaving 7 bases of the junction unmatched. The CDR3 is 17 residues long. The CDR3 reads CASSQRWTGLSGNTIYF. CDR3 DNA sequence: TGTGCCAGCAGCCAACGCTGGACAGGGCTGTCTGGAAACACCATATATTTT.

The CDR3 here is CASSIVLGTSTMQYF. In DNA form, the CDR3 reads TGTGCCAGTAGTATAGTACTGGGTACTAGCACTATGCAGTATTTT. This rearrangement joins TRBV19 to TRBJ2-3; the D gene is possibly TRBD2 (6 bases). Germline V gene lookup returns CDR1 LNHDA and CDR2 SQIVND (reference sequence). Trimming left V 1 base short and J 11 bases short, with 19 bases between. The CDR3 extends over 15 amino acids.

On this clone itself: One junction end disagrees with the germline gene, perhaps due to a read error. The rearrangement joins TRBV6-4 to TRBJ1-1; tentatively, D is TRBD1 (5 bases). CDR3 size: 13 residues. Per the germline V gene, CDR1 is MRHNA and CDR2 is SNTAGT. The CDR3 DNA reads as TGTGCCAGCAGTGACTCACCGAACCGACAGTTAACCTTT. Amino acids: CASSDSPNRQLTF.